These T cell receptor beta chains were read from a single sample in a study of control samples from healthy donors and cancer patients. Clones were read by immunoSEQ multiplex PCR, and TCRdb kept only the in-frame ones, dropping some. This sample has 100,000 or so clones, with more than 85% found just once. The sample comprised blood. Receptors originate from a man in his thirties or forties in good health. CDR3s include the opening cysteine and the closing phenylalanine or tryptophan. A D gene is named only where the DNA matches it firmly. Where a row states a size, it is once, few, many or the class of an expanded clone; other rows omit it.

cdr3_length j_call v_call clone_size d_call cdr3_aa cdr3_nt
17 TRBJ1-2 TRBV5-8 . . CASSLAPSWGLNYGYTF TGTGCCAGCAGCTTGGCTCCTTCTTGGGGCTTGAACTATGGCTACACCTTC
15 TRBJ1-2 TRBV7-9 once TRBD1 CASSLVQGAGYGYTF TGTGCCAGCAGCTTAGTACAGGGGGCTGGCTATGGCTACACCTTC
17 TRBJ2-2 TRBV5-6 . TRBD2 CASSSPTGGGNTGELFF TGTGCCAGCAGCTCCCCGACGGGGGGGGGCAACACCGGGGAGCTGTTTTTT
13 TRBJ1-1 TRBV6-2/TRBV6-3 . . CASSYTGNTEAFF TGTGCCAGCAGTTACACAGGGAACACTGAAGCTTTCTTT
18 TRBJ2-2 TRBV18 . TRBD2 CASSPPSSGRMDTGELFF TGTGCCAGCTCACCACCGTCCAGCGGGAGGATGGACACCGGGGAGCTGTTTTTT
13 TRBJ1-1 TRBV9 . . CASSVVQNTEAFF TGTGCCAGCAGCGTGGTCCAGAACACTGAAGCTTTCTTT
17 TRBJ2-3 TRBV28 . . CASSSAPGSRGTDTQYF TGTGCCAGCAGTTCGGCACCGGGATCACGGGGCACAGATACGCAGTATTTT
12 TRBJ2-7 TRBV9 . TRBD2 CASPGTRSEQYF TGTGCCAGTCCCGGGACTAGGTCCGAGCAGTACTTC
14 TRBJ2-1 TRBV10-2 . . CASSEAVPYNEQFF TGCGCCAGCAGTGAGGCGGTACCCTACAATGAGCAGTTCTTC
15 TRBJ1-2 TRBV11-3 once TRBD1 CASSSGTGDNYGYTF TGTGCCAGCAGCTCCGGGACAGGGGATAACTATGGCTACACCTTC
15 TRBJ2-5 TRBV7-6 . TRBD2 CASSLFGREDETQYF TGTGCCAGCAGCTTGTTTGGGCGGGAGGATGAGACCCAGTACTTC
15 TRBJ2-7 TRBV18 once TRBD2 CASSPLTSARYEQYF TGTGCCAGCTCACCACTGACTAGCGCACGCTACGAGCAGTACTTC
13 TRBJ2-1 TRBV7-2 . . CASSDQPGNEQFF TGTGCCAGCTCCGACCAACCAGGCAATGAGCAGTTCTTC
13 TRBJ2-7 TRBV25-1 . . CASSELSGGEQYF TGTGCCAGCAGTGAATTGTCTGGCGGCGAGCAGTACTTC
19 TRBJ2-2 TRBV4-2 . TRBD2 CASSQDILAGTLNTGELFF TGTGCCAGCAGCCAAGATATACTAGCGGGGACCTTGAACACCGGGGAGCTGTTTTTT
14 TRBJ2-5 TRBV4-3 once TRBD1 CASSRDRGRETQYF TGCGCCAGCAGCCGGGACAGGGGTCGGGAGACCCAGTACTTC
15 TRBJ1-1 TRBV21-1 . . CASRSPQGLGTEAFF TGTGCCAGCAGGTCCCCCCAGGGGTTGGGCACTGAAGCTTTCTTT
14 TRBJ1-5 TRBV28 . . CASSVGRSNQPQHF TGTGCCAGCAGTGTAGGGAGAAGCAATCAGCCCCAGCATTTT
14 TRBJ2-7 TRBV18 medium-sized . CASSPDRVVQPQYF TGTGCCAGCTCACCAGACCGAGTGGTTCAGCCACAGTACTTC
17 TRBJ2-6 TRBV19 . TRBD1 CASSIDRGGSGANVLTF TGTGCCAGTAGTATCGACAGGGGAGGCTCTGGGGCCAACGTCCTGACTTTC
15 TRBJ2-7 TRBV4-1 . TRBD1 CASSQGPGQGYEQYF TGCGCCAGCAGCCAGGGACCGGGACAGGGTTACGAGCAGTACTTC
13 TRBJ1-2 TRBV27 . . CASSFGLNYGYTF TGTGCCAGCAGTTTCGGGCTGAACTATGGCTACACCTTC
17 TRBJ2-5 TRBV2 once TRBD2 CASSDQPPASGLETQYF TGTGCCAGCAGCGATCAACCCCCCGCTAGCGGGTTAGAGACCCAGTACTTC
20 TRBJ2-7 TRBV30 . . CAWSVYIGDHRTGSSYEQYF TGTGCCTGGAGTGTGTACATCGGGGACCACAGAACGGGGTCATCCTACGAGCAGTACTTC
15 TRBJ1-3 TRBV5-1 . TRBD1 CASSTSGTAGNTIYF TGCGCCAGCAGCACCTCAGGGACAGCTGGAAACACCATATATTTT
17 TRBJ2-1 TRBV5-5 . . CASSQISQGPSYNEQFF TGTGCCAGCAGCCAAATATCACAGGGCCCCTCCTACAATGAGCAGTTCTTC
14 TRBJ2-2 TRBV27 . . CASSAQGYIRELFF TGTGCCAGCAGTGCCCAGGGTTATATTCGGGAGCTGTTTTTT
15 TRBJ1-5 TRBV5-1 . . CASSSAGDSNQPQHF TGCGCCAGCAGCTCCGCGGGGGATTCCAATCAGCCCCAGCATTTT
15 TRBJ1-1 TRBV19 . TRBD1 CASFSSGTGQRKAFF TGTGCCAGTTTTTCGAGTGGGACAGGGCAACGGAAAGCTTTCTTT
13 TRBJ1-2 TRBV7-8 once . CATADAPGWSYTF TGTGCCACCGCGGACGCACCTGGGTGGAGCTACACCTTC
12 TRBJ1-1 TRBV11-3 . . CASSQDDRYAFF TGTGCCAGCAGCCAGGACGATCGGTACGCTTTCTTT
13 TRBJ1-5 TRBV7-8 . . CASSHRWYQPQHF TGTGCCAGCAGCCACCGGTGGTATCAGCCCCAGCATTTT
18 TRBJ2-7 TRBV6-4 . TRBD2 CASSDFRGRGPSSYEQYF TGTGCCAGCAGTGACTTTCGAGGGAGGGGCCCTAGCTCCTACGAGCAGTACTTC
15 TRBJ1-6 TRBV30 . . CAWRGGSSYNSPLHF TGTGCCTGGAGGGGGGGGAGCTCCTATAATTCACCCCTCCACTTT
15 TRBJ1-6 TRBV5-6 . TRBD1 CASSRRQGNNSPLHF TGTGCCAGCAGCAGACGACAGGGGAATAATTCACCCCTCCACTTT
14 TRBJ2-3 TRBV6-5 . TRBD2 CASRLAGGTDTQYF TGTGCCAGCAGGCTAGCGGGGGGCACAGATACGCAGTATTTT
10 TRBJ1-1 TRBV24-1 . . CATTCAEAFF TGTGCCACTACTTGCGCTGAAGCTTTCTTT
17 TRBJ2-5 TRBV11-2 . TRBD2 CASSWGAGASGEETQYF TGTGCCAGCAGCTGGGGGGCAGGGGCTAGCGGGGAAGAGACCCAGTACTTC
12 TRBJ1-2 TRBV3-1/TRBV3-2 once . CASSQDNYGYTF TGTGCCAGCAGCCAAGATAACTATGGCTACACCTTC
13 TRBJ2-5 TRBV10-1 . . CASSDRIEETQYF TGCGCCAGCAGTGACAGAATAGAAGAGACCCAGTACTTC
13 TRBJ2-7 TRBV9 . . CASSVGPSYEQYF TGTGCCAGCAGCGTAGGCCCTTCCTACGAGCAGTACTTC
14 TRBJ2-3 TRBV11-1 once . CASSRTESTDTQYF TGTGCCAGCAGCCGGACGGAAAGCACAGATACGCAGTATTTT
15 TRBJ2-3 TRBV10-2 . . CASSSHHPSTDTQYF TGCGCCAGCAGCTCCCACCATCCTAGCACAGATACGCAGTATTTT
16 TRBJ1-6 TRBV4-3 . TRBD1 CASSLYSGTVNSPLHF TGCGCCAGCAGCCTTTATTCCGGGACAGTTAATTCACCCCTCCACTTT
16 TRBJ1-3 TRBV30 . . CAWSALSTFSGNTIYF TGTGCCTGGAGTGCGCTGTCGACATTCTCTGGAAACACCATATATTTT